This T cell receptor beta chain was recovered during a study of cytomegalovirus exposure and HLA in healthy donors. Study conclusions and caveats: Association with HLA alleles at 0.05 false discovery rate was found for 17,000 or so TCR beta sequences in a later analysis. Productive status was seen about 87% or about 30% of the time for most TCR beta V segments in an earlier analysis. Later genetic work tied a missense DCLRE1C variant to beta-chain V and J trimming. Later work showed greater clonal expansion in HLA-associated TCR beta chains than in equally common others.

CDR1 SGHRS and CDR2 YFSETQ come from the germline V gene. V gave up 5 bases and J gave up 3 bases, with 9 bases separating them. The CDR3 length is 13 residues. A note on this clone: Its target is not known.

PCR was performed using 60 Vbeta and 13 Jbeta primers. Produced via immunoSEQ multiplex PCR; TCRdb's table is partial and in-frame only. The top ten hold under 0.9% of the sample, which has fewer than 200,000 clones, 70% to 80% seen once. Specimen: PBMCs. The chain links TRBV5-1 to TRBJ1-3, with D unclear. This TCR was recovered from a woman aged 40 to 50 in good health and CMV-seronegative. CDR3 DNA sequence: TGCGCCAGCAGTGAAGGAGTTGGAAACACCATATATTTT. It specifies CASSEGVGNTIYF.